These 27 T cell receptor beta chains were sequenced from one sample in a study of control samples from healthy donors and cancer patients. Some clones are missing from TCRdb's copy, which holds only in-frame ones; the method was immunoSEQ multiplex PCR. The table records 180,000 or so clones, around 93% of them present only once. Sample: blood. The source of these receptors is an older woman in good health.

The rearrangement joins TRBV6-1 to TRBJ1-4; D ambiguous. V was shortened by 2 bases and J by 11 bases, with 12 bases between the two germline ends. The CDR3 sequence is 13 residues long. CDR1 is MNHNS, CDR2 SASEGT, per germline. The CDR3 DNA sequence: TGTGCCAGCAGTGAAAGGTTGTCGGAGAAACTGTTTTTT. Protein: CASSERLSEKLFF.

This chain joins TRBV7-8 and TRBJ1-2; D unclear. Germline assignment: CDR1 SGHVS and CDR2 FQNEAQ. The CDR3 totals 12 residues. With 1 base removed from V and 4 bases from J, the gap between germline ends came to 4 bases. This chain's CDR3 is CASSLVSYGYTF. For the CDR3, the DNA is TGTGCCAGCAGCTTAGTATCCTATGGCTACACCTTC.

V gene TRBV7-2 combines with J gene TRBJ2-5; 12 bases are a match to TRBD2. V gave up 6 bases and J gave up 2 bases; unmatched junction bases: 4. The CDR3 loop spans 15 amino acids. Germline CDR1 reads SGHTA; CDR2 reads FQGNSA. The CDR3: CASSSGTSGQETQYF. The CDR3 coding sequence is TGTGCCAGCAGTTCCGGGACTAGCGGGCAAGAGACCCAGTACTTC.

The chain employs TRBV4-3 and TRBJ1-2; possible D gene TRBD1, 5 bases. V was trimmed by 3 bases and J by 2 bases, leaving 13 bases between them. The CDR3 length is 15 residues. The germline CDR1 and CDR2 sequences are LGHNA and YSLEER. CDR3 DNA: TGCGCCAGCAGCCAGATACGGGACGGAAACTATGGCTACACCTTC. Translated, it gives CASSQIRDGNYGYTF.

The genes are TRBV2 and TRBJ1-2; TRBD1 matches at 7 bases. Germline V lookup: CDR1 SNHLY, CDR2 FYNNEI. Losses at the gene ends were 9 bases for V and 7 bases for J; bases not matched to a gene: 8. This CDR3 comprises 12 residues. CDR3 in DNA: TGTGCCAGAAATACAGGGGCGGGTGGCTACACCTTC. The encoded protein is CARNTGAGGYTF.

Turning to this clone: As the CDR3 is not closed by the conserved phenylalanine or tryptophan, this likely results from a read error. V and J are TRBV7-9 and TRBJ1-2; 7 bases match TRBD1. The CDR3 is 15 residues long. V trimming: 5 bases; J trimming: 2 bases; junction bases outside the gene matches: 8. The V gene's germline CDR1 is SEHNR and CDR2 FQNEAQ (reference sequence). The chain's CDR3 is CASSPKGGRNYGYTL. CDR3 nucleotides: TGTGCCAGCAGCCCCAAAGGGGGCCGGAACTATGGCTACACCCTC.

This chain's CDR3 is CASSLRQGADYGYTF. The DNA for the CDR3 is TGTGCCAGCAGCTTGCGACAGGGGGCCGACTATGGCTACACCTTC. The chain is built from TRBV7-2 and TRBJ1-2; 10 bases match TRBD1. From germline, CDR1 is SGHTA and CDR2 FQGNSA. The CDR3 is 15 residues long. Losses at the gene ends were 3 bases for V and 3 bases for J; bases not matched to a gene: 4.

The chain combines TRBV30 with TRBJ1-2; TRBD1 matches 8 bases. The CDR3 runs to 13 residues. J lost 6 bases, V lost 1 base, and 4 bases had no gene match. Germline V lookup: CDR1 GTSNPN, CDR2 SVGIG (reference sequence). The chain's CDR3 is CAWSAQGVDGYTF. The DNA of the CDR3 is TGTGCCTGGAGTGCACAGGGGGTTGATGGCTACACCTTC.

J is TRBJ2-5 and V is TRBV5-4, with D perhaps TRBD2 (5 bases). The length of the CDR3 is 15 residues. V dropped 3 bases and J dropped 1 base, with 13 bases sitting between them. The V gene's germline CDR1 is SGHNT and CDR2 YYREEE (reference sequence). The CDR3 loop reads CASSSSAAFQETQYF. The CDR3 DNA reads TGTGCCAGCAGCTCGTCAGCGGCCTTCCAAGAGACCCAGTACTTC.

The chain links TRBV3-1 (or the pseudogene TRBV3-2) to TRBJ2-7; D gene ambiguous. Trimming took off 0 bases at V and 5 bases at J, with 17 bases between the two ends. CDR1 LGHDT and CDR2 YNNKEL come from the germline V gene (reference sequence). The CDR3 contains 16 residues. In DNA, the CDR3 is TGTGCCAGCAGCCAAGATAGTTCCCCTCTCCTCCACGAGCAGTACTTC. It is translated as CASSQDSSPLLHEQYF.

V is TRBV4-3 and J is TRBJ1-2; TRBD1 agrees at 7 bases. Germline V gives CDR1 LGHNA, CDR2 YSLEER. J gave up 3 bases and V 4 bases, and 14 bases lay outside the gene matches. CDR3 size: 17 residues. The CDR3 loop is CASSPKGTGADDYGYTF. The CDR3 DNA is TGCGCCAGCAGCCCTAAAGGAACAGGGGCAGACGACTATGGCTACACCTTC.

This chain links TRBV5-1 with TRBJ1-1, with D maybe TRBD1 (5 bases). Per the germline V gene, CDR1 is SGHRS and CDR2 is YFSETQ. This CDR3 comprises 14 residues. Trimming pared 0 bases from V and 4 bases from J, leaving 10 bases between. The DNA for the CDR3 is TGCGCCAGCAGCTTGGTGGCAGGGAGCACTGAAGCTTTCTTT. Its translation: CASSLVAGSTEAFF.

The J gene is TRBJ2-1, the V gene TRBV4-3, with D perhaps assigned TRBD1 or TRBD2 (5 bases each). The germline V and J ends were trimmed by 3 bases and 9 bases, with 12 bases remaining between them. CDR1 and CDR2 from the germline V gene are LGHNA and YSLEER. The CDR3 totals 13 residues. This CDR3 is CASSHNLGVEQFF. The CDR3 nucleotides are TGCGCCAGCAGCCACAACCTGGGGGTTGAGCAGTTCTTC.

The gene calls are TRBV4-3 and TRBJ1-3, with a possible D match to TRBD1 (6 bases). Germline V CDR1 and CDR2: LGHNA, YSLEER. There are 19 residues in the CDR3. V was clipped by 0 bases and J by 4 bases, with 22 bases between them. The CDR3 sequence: CASSQEGGVRGGRGNTIYF. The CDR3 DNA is TGCGCCAGCAGCCAAGAAGGGGGGGTGAGGGGGGGTAGAGGAAACACCATATATTTT.

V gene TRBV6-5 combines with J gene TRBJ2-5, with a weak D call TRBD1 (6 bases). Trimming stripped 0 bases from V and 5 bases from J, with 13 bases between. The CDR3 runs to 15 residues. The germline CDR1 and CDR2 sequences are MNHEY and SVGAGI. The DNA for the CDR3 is TGTGCCAGCAGTTACTCGGGCAGGGGTTTGGAGACCCAGTACTTC. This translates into CASSYSGRGLETQYF.

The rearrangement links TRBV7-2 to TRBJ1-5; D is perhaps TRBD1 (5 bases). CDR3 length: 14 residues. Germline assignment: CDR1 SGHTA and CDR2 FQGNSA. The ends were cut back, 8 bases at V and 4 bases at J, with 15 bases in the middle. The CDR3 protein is CASASGTYNQPQHF. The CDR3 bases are TGTGCCAGCGCCAGTGGGACCTATAATCAGCCCCAGCATTTT.

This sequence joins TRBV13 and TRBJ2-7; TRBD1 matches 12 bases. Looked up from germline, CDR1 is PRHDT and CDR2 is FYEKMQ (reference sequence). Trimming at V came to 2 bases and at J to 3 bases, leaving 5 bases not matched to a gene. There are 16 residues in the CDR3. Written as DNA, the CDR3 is TGTGCCAGCAGCTTACGGGGGACAGGGGGCCACTACGAGCAGTACTTC. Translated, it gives CASSLRGTGGHYEQYF.

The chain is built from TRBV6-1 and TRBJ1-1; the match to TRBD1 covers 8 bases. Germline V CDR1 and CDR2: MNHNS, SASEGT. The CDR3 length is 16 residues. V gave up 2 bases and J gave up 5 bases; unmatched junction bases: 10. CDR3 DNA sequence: TGTGCCAGCAGTGAAAGGGCAGGGGGCGCAAGGACTGAAGCTTTCTTT. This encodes CASSERAGGARTEAFF.

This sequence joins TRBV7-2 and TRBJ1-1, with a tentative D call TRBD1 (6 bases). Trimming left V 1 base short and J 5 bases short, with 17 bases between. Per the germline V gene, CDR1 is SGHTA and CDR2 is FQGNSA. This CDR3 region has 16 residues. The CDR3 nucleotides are TGTGCCAGCAGCTTAGTGGCGGGGGCAAGTTGGACTGAAGCTTTCTTT. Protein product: CASSLVAGASWTEAFF.

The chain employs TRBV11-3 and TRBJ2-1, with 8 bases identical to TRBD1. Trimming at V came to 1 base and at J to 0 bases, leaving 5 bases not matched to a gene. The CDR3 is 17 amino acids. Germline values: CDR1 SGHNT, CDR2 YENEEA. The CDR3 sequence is CASSLGTGTGSYNEQFF. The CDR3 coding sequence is TGTGCCAGCAGCTTAGGAACCGGGACAGGCTCCTACAATGAGCAGTTCTTC.

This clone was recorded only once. The DNA for the CDR3 is TGTGCCAGCAGCTGGGATGCACCGTACTCTGGAAACACCATATATTTT. Translating it yields CASSWDAPYSGNTIYF. The gene calls are TRBV7-2 and TRBJ1-3; the D is unclear. The CDR3 sequence is 16 residues long. Germline V lookup: CDR1 SGHTA, CDR2 FQGNSA. V shed 4 bases and J shed 0 bases, with 13 bases lying between them.

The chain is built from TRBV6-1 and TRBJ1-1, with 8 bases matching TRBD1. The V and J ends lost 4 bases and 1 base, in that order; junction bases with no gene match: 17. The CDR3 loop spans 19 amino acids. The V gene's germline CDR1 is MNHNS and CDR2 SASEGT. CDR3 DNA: TGTGCCAGCAGTGCTCCACGGGTCTGGGACAGGCCGAAGAACACTGAAGCTTTCTTT. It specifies CASSAPRVWDRPKNTEAFF.

This CDR3 is CASSPQGVAGAGANVLTF. The DNA for the CDR3 is TGCGCCAGCAGCCCACAGGGGGTGGCGGGCGCTGGGGCCAACGTCCTGACTTTC. This rearrangement joins TRBV4-3 to TRBJ2-6, with 8 nucleotides matching TRBD1. The germline V gene has CDR1 LGHNA and CDR2 YSLEER. The CDR3 is made up of 18 amino acids. The V segment lost 4 bases and the J segment 2 bases; nucleotides outside the gene matches: 10.

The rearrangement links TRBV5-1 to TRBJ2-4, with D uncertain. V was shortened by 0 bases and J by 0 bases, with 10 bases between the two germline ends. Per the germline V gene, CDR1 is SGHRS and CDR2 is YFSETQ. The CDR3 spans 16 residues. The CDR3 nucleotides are TGCGCCAGCAGCTTGGTGTTTAGAAAAGCCAAAAACATTCAGTACTTC. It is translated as CASSLVFRKAKNIQYF. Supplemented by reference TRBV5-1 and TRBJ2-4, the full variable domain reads KAGVTQTPRYLIKTRGQQVTLSCSPISGHRSVSWYQQTPGQGLQFLFEYFSETQRNKGNFPGRFSGRQFSNSRSEMNVSTLELGDSALYLCASSLVFRKAKNIQYFGAGTRLSVL.

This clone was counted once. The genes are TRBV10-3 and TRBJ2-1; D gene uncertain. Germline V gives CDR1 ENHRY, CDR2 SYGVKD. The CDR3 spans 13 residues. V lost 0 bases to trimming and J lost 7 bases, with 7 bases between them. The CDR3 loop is CAISESPKNEQFF. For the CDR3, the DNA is TGTGCCATCAGTGAGTCACCAAAAAATGAGCAGTTCTTC.

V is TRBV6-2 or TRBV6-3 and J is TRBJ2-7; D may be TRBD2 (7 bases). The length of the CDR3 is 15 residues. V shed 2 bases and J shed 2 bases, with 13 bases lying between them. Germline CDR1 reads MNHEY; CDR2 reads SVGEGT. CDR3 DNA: TGTGCCAGCAGTTACGGGGGGGCAGCCGCCTACGAGCAGTACTTC. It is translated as CASSYGGAAAYEQYF.

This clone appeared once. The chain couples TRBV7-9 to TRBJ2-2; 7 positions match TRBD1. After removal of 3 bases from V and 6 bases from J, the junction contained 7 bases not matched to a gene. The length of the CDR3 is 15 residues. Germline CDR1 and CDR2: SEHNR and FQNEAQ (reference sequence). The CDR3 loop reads CASSFRRQGSGELFF. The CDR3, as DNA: TGTGCCAGCAGCTTTCGAAGACAGGGTTCCGGGGAGCTGTTTTTT.